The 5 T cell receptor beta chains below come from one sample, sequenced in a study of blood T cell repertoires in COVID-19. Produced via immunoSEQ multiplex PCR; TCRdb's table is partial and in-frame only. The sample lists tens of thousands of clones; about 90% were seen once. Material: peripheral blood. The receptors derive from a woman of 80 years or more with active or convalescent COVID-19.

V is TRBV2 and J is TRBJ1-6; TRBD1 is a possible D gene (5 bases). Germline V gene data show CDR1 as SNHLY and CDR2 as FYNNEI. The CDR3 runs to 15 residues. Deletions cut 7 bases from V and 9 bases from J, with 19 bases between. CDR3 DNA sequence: TGTGCCAGCACTGGAACAGGAACCGTGGGTTCACCCCTCCACTTT. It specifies CASTGTGTVGSPLHF.

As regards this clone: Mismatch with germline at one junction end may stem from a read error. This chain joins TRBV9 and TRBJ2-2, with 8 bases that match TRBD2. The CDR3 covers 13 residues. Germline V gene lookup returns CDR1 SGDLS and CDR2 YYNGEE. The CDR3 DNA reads TGTGCCAGCAGCGTAGCTAACAGCGGGGGGCTGTTTTTT. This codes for CASSVANSGGLFF.

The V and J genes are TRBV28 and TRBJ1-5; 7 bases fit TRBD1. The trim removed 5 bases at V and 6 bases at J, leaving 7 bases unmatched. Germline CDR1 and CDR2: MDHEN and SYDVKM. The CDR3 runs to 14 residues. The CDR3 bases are TGTGCCAGCAGTCCAGAACAGGGGTCTCAGCCCCAGCATTTT. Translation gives CASSPEQGSQPQHF.

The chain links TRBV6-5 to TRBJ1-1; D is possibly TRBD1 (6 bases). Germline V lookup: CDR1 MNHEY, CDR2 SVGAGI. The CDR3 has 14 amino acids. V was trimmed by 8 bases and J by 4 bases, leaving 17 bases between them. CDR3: CASAGETGFTEAFF. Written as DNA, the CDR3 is TGTGCCAGCGCAGGGGAAACAGGTTTCACTGAAGCTTTCTTT.

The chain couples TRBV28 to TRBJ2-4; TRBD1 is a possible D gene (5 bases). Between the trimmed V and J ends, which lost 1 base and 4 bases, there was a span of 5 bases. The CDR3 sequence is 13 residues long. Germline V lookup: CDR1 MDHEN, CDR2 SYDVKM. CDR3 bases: TGTGCCAGCAGTTTATCAGGGAAAAACATTCAGTACTTC. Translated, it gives CASSLSGKNIQYF.